Presented here are 30 T cell receptor beta chains from one specimen sequenced in a study of blood T cell repertoires in COVID-19. The method was immunoSEQ multiplex PCR; TCRdb's version includes in-frame clones alone and lacks a portion of them. The sample has fewer than 400,000 clones; 89% are singletons. The sample consisted of peripheral blood. Receptors were obtained from a woman in her twenties or thirties with COVID-19, enrolled during active disease.

The J gene is TRBJ2-7, the V gene TRBV3-1 (or the pseudogene TRBV3-2); possibly TRBD1 for D (6 bases). The V gene lost 4 bases and the J gene lost 0 bases, with 22 bases spanning the gap. The CDR3 covers 18 residues. Germline loops: CDR1 LGHDT, CDR2 YNNKEL (reference sequence). The chain's CDR3 is CASSPGPGDKTSSYEQYF. The CDR3 DNA is TGTGCCAGCAGCCCCGGACCCGGGGACAAAACAAGCTCCTACGAGCAGTACTTC.

V usage is TRBV19 and J usage is TRBJ1-2; 10 bases line up with TRBD1. There are 13 residues in the CDR3. Germline V gene lookup returns CDR1 LNHDA and CDR2 SQIVND (reference sequence). V lost 6 bases, J lost 8 bases, and 6 bases stayed unmatched. The CDR3 DNA reads TGTGCCAGTAGCCCGACAGGGGGCATAGGCTACACCTTC. Translating it yields CASSPTGGIGYTF.

The chain links TRBV9 to TRBJ2-2; D is unclear. V gave up 3 bases and J gave up 7 bases, with 16 bases separating them. CDR3 size: 15 residues. From germline, CDR1 is SGDLS and CDR2 YYNGEE. This chain's CDR3 is CASSATPRHDGELFF. The CDR3 DNA is TGTGCCAGCAGCGCCACTCCTAGGCACGACGGGGAGCTGTTTTTT.

With regard to this clone: An end of the junction differs from the germline gene, which may be a read error. The rearrangement joins TRBV7-6 to TRBJ2-2; possibly TRBD1 for D (5 bases). The CDR3 contains 14 residues. The germline gives CDR1 SGHVS, CDR2 FNYEAQ. The CDR3 spells CASSKESGLSERFF. Here the CDR3 DNA reads TGTGCCAGCAGCAAGGAGTCAGGGCTCTCTGAGCGGTTTTTT. The whole variable domain, filled in from reference TRBV7-6 and TRBJ2-2, reads GAGVSQSPRYKVTKRGQDVALRCDPISGHVSLYWYRQALGQGPEFLTYFNYEAQQDKSGLPNDRFSAERPEGSISTLTIQRTEQRDSAMYRCASSKESGLSERFFGEGSRLTVL.

The gene calls are TRBV29-1 and TRBJ1-1, with D uncertain. In germline, CDR1 is SQVTM, CDR2 ANQGSEA. This CDR3 has 14 residues. V shed 3 bases and J shed 1 base, with 12 bases lying between them. Written as DNA, the CDR3 is TGCAGCGTTGATGGATCAGGTCCGAACACTGAAGCTTTCTTT. As protein: CSVDGSGPNTEAFF.

The chain employs TRBV3-1 (or the pseudogene TRBV3-2) and TRBJ1-4, with D unclear. There are 14 residues in the CDR3. Per the germline V gene, CDR1 is LGHDT and CDR2 is YNNKEL (reference sequence). Trimming stripped 2 bases from V and 3 bases from J, with 7 bases between. The CDR3 nucleotides are TGTGCCAGCAGCCAACAGGTGTCTAATGAAAAACTGTTTTTT. Its translation: CASSQQVSNEKLFF.

The V and J genes are TRBV6-5 and TRBJ2-6; D is possibly TRBD1 (7 bases). V lost 0 bases and J 2 bases, leaving 8 bases between the germline ends. CDR1 is MNHEY, CDR2 SVGAGI, per germline. CDR3 size: 16 residues. Written as DNA, the CDR3 is TGTGCCAGCAGTTACTCCAGGGGGGCTGGGGCCAACGTCCTGACTTTC. It specifies CASSYSRGAGANVLTF.

The V gene is TRBV12-3 or TRBV12-4, the J gene TRBJ1-6, with a possible D match to TRBD1 (5 bases). V gave up 1 base and J gave up 7 bases, with 5 bases separating them. The CDR3 consists of 13 residues. CDR3 bases: TGTGCCAGCAGTTTAGAGGGGAATTCACCCCTCCACTTT. Translation: CASSLEGNSPLHF.

As DNA, the CDR3 is TGTGCCAGCAGCCGCGGGGGACAGGGGCTAAGCTCCTATAATTCACCCCTCCACTTT. As protein: CASSRGGQGLSSYNSPLHF. The V and J genes are TRBV7-6 and TRBJ1-6; 10 nucleotides match TRBD1. The junction had 10 bases not matched to a gene; V was cut back by 5 bases and J by 0 bases. The CDR3 is 19 amino acids. The germline gives CDR1 SGHVS, CDR2 FNYEAQ.

This clone appeared a single time. V and J are TRBV19 and TRBJ2-5, with TRBD1 identical over 7 bases. The V segment lost 8 bases and the J segment 5 bases; nucleotides outside the gene matches: 11. The CDR3 spans 14 residues. Germline V gene data show CDR1 as LNHDA and CDR2 as SQIVND (reference sequence). CDR3 residues: CASQRQGLMETQYF. CDR3 in DNA: TGTGCCAGTCAGCGACAGGGCTTGATGGAGACCCAGTACTTC.

The chain joins TRBV3-1 (or the pseudogene TRBV3-2) to TRBJ1-1; 10 positions agree with TRBD1. V shed 0 bases, J shed 0 bases, and the junction held 7 bases outside the gene matches. In germline, CDR1 is LGHDT, CDR2 YNNKEL (reference sequence). This CDR3 has 18 amino acids. CDR3 sequence: CASSQDLPGQGLNTEAFF. The CDR3 DNA follows: TGTGCCAGCAGCCAAGATCTTCCGGGACAGGGGCTGAACACTGAAGCTTTCTTT.

CDR3 coding DNA: TGCGCCAGCAGCGATTTGAGGACAGTTAGCTCTGGAAACACCATATATTTT. This gives the protein CASSDLRTVSSGNTIYF. The J gene is TRBJ1-3, the V gene TRBV5-1; D is perhaps TRBD1 (6 bases). The V end lost 4 bases, the J end lost 0 bases, and 17 bases lay between the germline ends. Germline assignment: CDR1 SGHRS and CDR2 YFSETQ. This CDR3 is built from 17 residues. Variable domain in full (rest from reference TRBV5-1 and TRBJ1-3): KAGVTQTPRYLIKTRGQQVTLSCSPISGHRSVSWYQQTPGQGLQFLFEYFSETQRNKGNFPGRFSGRQFSNSRSEMNVSTLELGDSALYLCASSDLRTVSSGNTIYFGEGSWLTVV.

V and J are TRBV28 and TRBJ1-2; no definite D call. The germline V gene has CDR1 MDHEN and CDR2 SYDVKM. V lost 3 bases, J lost 10 bases, and 9 bases lay in between. The CDR3 is 11 residues long. In DNA form, the CDR3 reads TGTGCCAGCAGTTTCGGAGGAGACTACACCTTC. Translation gives CASSFGGDYTF.

The chain combines TRBV6-5 with TRBJ1-5, with TRBD1 matching 11 bases. V dropped 4 bases and J dropped 7; count of bases not matched to a gene: 6. Per germline, CDR1 MNHEY and CDR2 SVGAGI. CDR3 length equals 15 residues. CDR3 protein: CASSSGTGGQQPQHF. The CDR3, as DNA: TGTGCCAGCAGTTCCGGGACAGGGGGTCAACAGCCCCAGCATTTT.

J is TRBJ1-6 and V is TRBV3-1 (or the pseudogene TRBV3-2), with TRBD1 as a possible D gene (5 bases). V was pared by 1 base and J by 6 bases, with 10 bases between. In germline, CDR1 is LGHDT, CDR2 YNNKEL (reference sequence). This CDR3 comprises 15 residues. The CDR3 nucleotides are TGTGCCAGCAGCCAAGGTGCCGGGGGTAATTCACCCCTCCACTTT. Its protein product is CASSQGAGGNSPLHF.

The rearrangement joins TRBV6-2 or TRBV6-3 to TRBJ2-7; no reliable D call. There are 14 residues in the CDR3. The germline V gene has CDR1 MNHEY and CDR2 SVGEGT. Deletions cut 6 bases from V and 7 bases from J, with 19 bases between. This chain's CDR3 is CASSHGSLVGEQYF. CDR3 nucleotide sequence: TGTGCCAGCAGCCACGGGTCCCTCGTTGGTGAGCAGTACTTC.

This chain links TRBV4-1 with TRBJ2-7; D uncertain. Germline CDR1 is MGHRA and CDR2 is YSYEKL. The V end was cut by 1 base, the J end by 2 bases, with 12 bases between. CDR3 length equals 15 residues. CDR3 nucleotide sequence: TGCGCCAGCAGCCAAGTTCCAGCCACAGCCTACGAGCAGTACTTC. This encodes CASSQVPATAYEQYF.

V is TRBV5-1 and J is TRBJ1-1; no firm D call. The germline V gene encodes CDR1 SGHRS and CDR2 YFSETQ. This CDR3 contains 13 residues. V was cut by 0 bases and J by 3 bases, with 6 bases left in between. Here the CDR3 reads CASSLALDTEAFF. CDR3 coding DNA: TGCGCCAGCAGCTTGGCCTTAGACACTGAAGCTTTCTTT.

This sequence joins TRBV4-1 and TRBJ1-2, with TRBD1 matching 8 bases. CDR3 size: 16 residues. Germline values: CDR1 MGHRA, CDR2 YSYEKL. The V and J ends lost 1 base and 4 bases, in that order; junction bases with no gene match: 8. The CDR3 region has the DNA TGCGCCAGCAGCCAAGTCTTCGGGACAGGTACCTATGGCTACACCTTC. This translates into CASSQVFGTGTYGYTF.

The CDR3 DNA sequence: TGTGCCAGCAGTTCGACAGGGGCGAACATTCAGTACTTC. Amino acid sequence: CASSSTGANIQYF. The chain recombines TRBV6-5 with TRBJ2-4; 8 positions agree with TRBD1. The V gene end was trimmed by 4 bases and the J gene end by 7 bases; junction bases not matched to a gene: 3. The CDR3 spans 13 residues. Germline lookup yields CDR1 MNHEY and CDR2 SVGAGI.

V gene TRBV10-3 combines with J gene TRBJ1-5; no clear D. This CDR3 comprises 14 residues. Trimming took off 3 bases at V and 0 bases at J, with 6 bases between the two ends. The germline V gene has CDR1 ENHRY and CDR2 SYGVKD. CDR3 coding DNA: TGTGCCATCAGTGACCCGAGTAGCAATCAGCCCCAGCATTTT. This encodes CAISDPSSNQPQHF.

The rearrangement uses TRBV7-2 and TRBJ2-3; the D gene is possibly TRBD1 (6 bases). From germline, CDR1 is SGHTA and CDR2 FQGNSA. V was pared by 1 base and J by 6 bases, with 14 bases between. The CDR3 consists of 15 residues. DNA for the CDR3: TGTGCCAGCAGCTTAGTAGCCCACAGGGCGGATACGCAGTATTTT. Encoded protein: CASSLVAHRADTQYF.

V and J are TRBV27 and TRBJ1-1, with D possibly TRBD1 on 6 matching bases. The germline gives CDR1 MNHEY, CDR2 SMNVEV (reference sequence). CDR3 size: 14 residues. V dropped 2 bases and J dropped 1 base, with 8 bases sitting between them. The CDR3 nucleotides are TGTGCCAGCAGTTTAAACAGGGAGAACACTGAAGCTTTCTTT. This translates into CASSLNRENTEAFF.

This sequence joins TRBV5-1 and TRBJ2-1, with 9 bases lining up with TRBD1. Germline loops: CDR1 SGHRS, CDR2 YFSETQ. The CDR3 sequence is 17 residues long. After removal of 4 bases from V and 6 bases from J, the junction contained 14 bases not matched to a gene. For the CDR3, the DNA is TGCGCCAGCAGCCTCCCTGGACAGGGGAGGTTCGGCAATGAGCAGTTCTTC. It codes for CASSLPGQGRFGNEQFF.

This clone was counted once. The chain joins TRBV28 to TRBJ1-5, with D tentatively TRBD1 (5 bases). V was clipped by 7 bases and J by 2 bases, with 15 bases between them. CDR1 and CDR2 (germline): MDHEN, SYDVKM. The CDR3 covers 15 residues. The chain's CDR3 is CASTLRGVGNQPQHF. Here the CDR3 DNA reads TGTGCCAGCACCTTACGGGGGGTAGGCAATCAGCCCCAGCATTTT.

The gene calls are TRBV6-5 and TRBJ1-1, with D tentatively TRBD1 (6 bases). Trimming cost V 8 bases and J 5 bases, with 21 bases left between them. Germline V gives CDR1 MNHEY, CDR2 SVGAGI. This CDR3 is 15 amino acids long. The CDR3 sequence is CASSGVGDTGTEAFF. In DNA form, the CDR3 reads TGTGCCAGCTCAGGGGTAGGAGATACGGGGACTGAAGCTTTCTTT.

The V call is TRBV19, the J call TRBJ1-5; D is uncertain. From germline, CDR1 is LNHDA and CDR2 SQIVND (reference sequence). Trimming removed 5 bases from V and 8 bases from J, with 19 bases in between. The CDR3 totals 15 residues. CDR3 residues: CASSYDLGGGEPQHF. CDR3 nucleotide sequence: TGTGCCAGTAGTTATGATTTGGGAGGTGGGGAGCCCCAGCATTTT.

CDR3 nucleotides: TGTGCCAGCAGGCAGGACTCCTACGAGCAGTACTTC. Its protein is CASRQDSYEQYF. The chain combines TRBV12-3 or TRBV12-4 with TRBJ2-7; D gene uncertain. Trimming pared 6 bases from V and 0 bases from J, leaving 6 bases between. This CDR3 contains 12 residues.

This clone came up once. The chain links TRBV10-3 to TRBJ2-2, with 7 bases aligning to TRBD1. CDR3 size: 16 residues. CDR1 and CDR2 from the germline V gene are ENHRY and SYGVKD. Trimming cost V 5 bases and J 7 bases; bases outside gene matches: 13. DNA for the CDR3: TGTGCCATCAGTCCCATCCAAGGGGGCGCAGGCGGGGAGCTGTTTTTT. Its protein product is CAISPIQGGAGGELFF.

The chain carries TRBV3-1 (or the pseudogene TRBV3-2) and TRBJ1-5; D perhaps matches TRBD1 (5 bases). The CDR3 length is 13 residues. The germline gives CDR1 LGHDT, CDR2 YNNKEL (reference sequence). Trimming pared 4 bases from V and 5 bases from J, leaving 9 bases between. The CDR3 protein is CASSPGLDQPQHF. CDR3 bases: TGTGCCAGCAGCCCAGGGCTCGATCAGCCCCAGCATTTT.